The clone carrying this T cell receptor (beta chain) has at least ten counts. Its antigen remains unknown. The record originates from a study of early T cells in non-severe SARS-CoV-2 infection. Study-wide background: Sequencing was performed on bulk RNA from unsorted whole blood, leaving chains unpaired.

Findings of the study overall: Anti-spike CD8 responses were favored by VDJdb matching, which missed private and CD4 specificities.

cDNA molecules, individually, were tagged with unique molecular identifiers. In TCRdb, the 5' RACE reads were re-called with MiXCR into one record per CDR3 protein. Found here are approximately 73,000 distinct CDR3 sequences, about 10% of them singletons; the top ten hold 4.7%. Germline CDR1 and CDR2: LGHNA and YSLEER. This CDR3 spans 15 amino acids. The V gene end was trimmed by 0 bases and the J gene end by 3 bases; junction bases not matched to a gene: 2. The chain combines TRBV4-3 with TRBJ2-7, with 10 bases aligning to TRBD1. Sequences were obtained from whole blood. The sequence came from an adult who was a healthcare worker with PCR-confirmed SARS-CoV-2 infection or an uninfected control (not recorded which). The CDR3: CASSQDRTGGYEQYF. CDR3 sequence (DNA): TGCGCCAGCAGCCAAGATCGGACAGGGGGCTACGAGCAGTACTTC.